The subject of this entry is one TCR beta chain. Its antigen is not identified. The sample belongs to a study of vaccination and CD4 T cells after COVID-19. Trimming shortened V by 6 bases and J by 2 bases, and 13 bases separated the two germline ends. The CDR3 loop spans 14 amino acids. Germline lookup yields CDR1 MDHEN and CDR2 SYDVKM. At the Johns Hopkins FTIC core, DNA taken from cultured CD4+ T cells was sequenced by way of the Oncomine TCR Beta short-read assay. Each CDR3 protein is one row after TCRdb ran MiXCR on the PCR reads. The table records approximately 20,000 distinct CDR3 sequences, under 55% of them present only once. Treatment denoted: roughly 10-day PBMC culture with coronavirus spike peptide pools or control peptides (ViraFEST assay).

The sequence was collected from a human donor who had recovered from COVID-19. This rearrangement joins TRBV28 to TRBJ2-5; D ambiguous. Sequencing used CD4+ T cells from blood, cultured in vitro. This CDR3 reads CASRLVGSQETQYF. CDR3 in DNA: TGTGCCAGCAGGCTAGTTGGATCTCAAGAGACCCAGTACTTC.